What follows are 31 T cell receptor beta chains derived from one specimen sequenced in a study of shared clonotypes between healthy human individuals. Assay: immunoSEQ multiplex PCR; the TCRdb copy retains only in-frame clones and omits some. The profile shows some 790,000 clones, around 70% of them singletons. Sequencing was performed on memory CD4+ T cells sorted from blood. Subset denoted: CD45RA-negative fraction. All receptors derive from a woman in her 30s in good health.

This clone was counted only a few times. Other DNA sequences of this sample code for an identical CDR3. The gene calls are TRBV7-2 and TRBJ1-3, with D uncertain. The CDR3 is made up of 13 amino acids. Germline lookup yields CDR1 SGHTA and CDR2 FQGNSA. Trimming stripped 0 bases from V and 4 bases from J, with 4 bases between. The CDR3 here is CASSLAEGNTIYF. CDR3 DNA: TGTGCCAGCAGCTTAGCCGAAGGAAACACCATATATTTT.

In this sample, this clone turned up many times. The CDR3 DNA is TGTGCCAGCAGTCGACTAGCGGGAGGGAGGGATGAGCAGTTCTTC. Its protein is CASSRLAGGRDEQFF. The V call is TRBV6-6, the J call TRBJ2-1, with 14 bases fitting TRBD2. V shed 5 bases, J shed 8 bases, and the junction held 5 bases outside the gene matches. The germline V gene encodes CDR1 MNHNY and CDR2 SVGAGI (reference sequence). This CDR3 is built from 15 residues.

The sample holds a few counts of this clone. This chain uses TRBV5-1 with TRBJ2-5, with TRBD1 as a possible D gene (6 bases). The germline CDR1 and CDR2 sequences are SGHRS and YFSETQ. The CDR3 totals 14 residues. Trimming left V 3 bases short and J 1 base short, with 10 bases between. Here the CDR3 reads CASSWGTSQETQYF. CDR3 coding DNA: TGCGCCAGCAGCTGGGGGACAAGCCAAGAGACCCAGTACTTC.

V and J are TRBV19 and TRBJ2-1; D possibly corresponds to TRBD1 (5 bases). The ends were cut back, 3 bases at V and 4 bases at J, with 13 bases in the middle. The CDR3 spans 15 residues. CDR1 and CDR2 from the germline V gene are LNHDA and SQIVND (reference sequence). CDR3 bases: TGTGCCAGTAGTATGGTCACAGGATTTTACAATGAGCAGTTCTTC. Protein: CASSMVTGFYNEQFF.

Here the CDR3 DNA reads TGTGCCAGCAGACCTTCTAGCGCTGACACCGGGGAGCTGTTTTTT. The encoded protein is CASRPSSADTGELFF. This chain links TRBV6-5 with TRBJ2-2; perhaps TRBD2 as D (6 bases). Trimming removed 6 bases at V and 3 bases at J, with 14 bases between. Per germline, CDR1 MNHEY and CDR2 SVGAGI. The CDR3 covers 15 residues.

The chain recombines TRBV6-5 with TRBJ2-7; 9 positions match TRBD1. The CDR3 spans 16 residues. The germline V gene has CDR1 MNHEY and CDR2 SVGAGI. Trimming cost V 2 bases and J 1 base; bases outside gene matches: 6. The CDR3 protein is CASSYNGTGMSYEQYF. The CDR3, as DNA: TGTGCCAGCAGTTACAACGGGACAGGGATGTCCTACGAGCAGTACTTC.

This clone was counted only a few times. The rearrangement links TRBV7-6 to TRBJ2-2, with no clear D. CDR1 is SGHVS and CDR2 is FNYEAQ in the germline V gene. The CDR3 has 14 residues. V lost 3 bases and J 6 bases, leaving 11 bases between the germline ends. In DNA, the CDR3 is TGTGCCAGCAGCTTGATAGTGTCTGCCGGGGAGCTGTTTTTT. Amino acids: CASSLIVSAGELFF.

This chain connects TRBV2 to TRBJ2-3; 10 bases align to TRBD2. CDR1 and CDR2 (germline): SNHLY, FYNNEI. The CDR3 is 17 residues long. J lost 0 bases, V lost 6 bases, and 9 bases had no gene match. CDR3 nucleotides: TGTGCCAGCAGGGGACTAACTAGCGGGACTAGCACAGATACGCAGTATTTT. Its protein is CASRGLTSGTSTDTQYF.

The chain's CDR3 is CASSLAGQGSTDTQYF. CDR3 nucleotides: TGCGCCAGCAGCTTGGCAGGGCAGGGGAGCACAGATACGCAGTATTTT. V and J are TRBV5-1 and TRBJ2-3, with D possibly matching TRBD1 (6 bases). The CDR3 is made up of 16 amino acids. Between the trimmed V and J ends, which lost 0 bases and 0 bases, there was a span of 11 bases. Germline-derived CDR1 and CDR2 are SGHRS and YFSETQ.

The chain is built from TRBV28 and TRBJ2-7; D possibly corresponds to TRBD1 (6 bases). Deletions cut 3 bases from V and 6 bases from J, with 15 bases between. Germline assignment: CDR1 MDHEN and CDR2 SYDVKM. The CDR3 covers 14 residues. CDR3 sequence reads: CASSFPGHPLEQYF. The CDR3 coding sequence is TGTGCCAGCAGTTTCCCGGGACACCCCCTCGAGCAGTACTTC.

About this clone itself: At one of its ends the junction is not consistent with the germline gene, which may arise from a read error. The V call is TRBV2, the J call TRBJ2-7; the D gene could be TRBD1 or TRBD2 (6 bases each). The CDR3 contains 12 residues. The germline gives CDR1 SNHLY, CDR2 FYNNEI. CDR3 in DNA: TGTGCCAGCAGTGAAGCTACGACCCGGGGGCACTTC. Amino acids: CASSEATTRGHF.

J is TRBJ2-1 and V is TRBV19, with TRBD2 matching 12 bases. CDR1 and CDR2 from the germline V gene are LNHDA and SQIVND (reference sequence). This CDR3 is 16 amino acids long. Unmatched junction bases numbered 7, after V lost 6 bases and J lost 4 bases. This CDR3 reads CASSMTSGRGYNEQFF. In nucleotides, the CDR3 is TGTGCCAGTAGCATGACTAGCGGGAGAGGGTACAATGAGCAGTTCTTC.

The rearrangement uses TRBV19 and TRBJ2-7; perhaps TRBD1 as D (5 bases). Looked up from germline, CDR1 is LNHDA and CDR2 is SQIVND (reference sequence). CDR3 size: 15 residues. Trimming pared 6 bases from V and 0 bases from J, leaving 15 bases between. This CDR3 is CASSKRGDSSYEQYF. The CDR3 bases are TGTGCCAGTAGCAAGAGAGGTGACAGCTCCTACGAGCAGTACTTC. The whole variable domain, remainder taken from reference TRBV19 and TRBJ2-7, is DGGITQSPKYLFRKEGQNVTLSCEQNLNHDAMYWYRQDPGQGLRLIYYSQIVNDFQKGDIAEGYSVSREKKESFPLTVTSAQKNPTAFYLCASSKRGDSSYEQYFGPGTRLTVT.

Here the CDR3 reads CASSSGSWDTQYF. The CDR3 coding sequence is TGTGCCAGCAGCTCAGGGTCATGGGATACGCAGTATTTT. The J gene is TRBJ2-3, the V gene TRBV7-8; D may be TRBD1 (5 bases). Trimming pared 4 bases from V and 6 bases from J, leaving 11 bases between. Germline CDR1 SGHVS, CDR2 FQNEAQ. The CDR3 has 13 amino acids.

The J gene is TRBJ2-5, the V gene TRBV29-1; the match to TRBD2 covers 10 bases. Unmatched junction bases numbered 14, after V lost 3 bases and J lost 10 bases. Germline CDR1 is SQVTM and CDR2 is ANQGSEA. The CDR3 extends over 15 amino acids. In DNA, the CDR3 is TGCAGCGTTGAGGGGCTAGCGGGAGTACCAAGAGACCAGTACTTC. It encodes CSVEGLAGVPRDQYF. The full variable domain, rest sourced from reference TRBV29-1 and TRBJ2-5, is SAVISQKPSRDICQRGTSLTIQCQVDSQVTMMFWYRQQPGQSLTLIATANQGSEATYESGFVIDKFPISRPNLTFSTLTVSNMSPEDSSIYLCSVEGLAGVPRDQYFGPGTRLLVL.

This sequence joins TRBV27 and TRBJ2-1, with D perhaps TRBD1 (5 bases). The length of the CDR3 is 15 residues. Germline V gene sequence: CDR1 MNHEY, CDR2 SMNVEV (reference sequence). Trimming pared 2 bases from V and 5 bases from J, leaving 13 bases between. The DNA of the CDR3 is TGTGCCAGCAGTTTAAACAGGTTGGGGAACAATGAGCAGTTCTTC. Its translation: CASSLNRLGNNEQFF.

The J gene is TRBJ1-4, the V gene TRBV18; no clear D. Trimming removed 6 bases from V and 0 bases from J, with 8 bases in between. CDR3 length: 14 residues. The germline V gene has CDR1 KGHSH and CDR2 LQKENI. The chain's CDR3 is CASSPQATNEKLFF. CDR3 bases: TGTGCCAGCTCGCCCCAAGCAACTAATGAAAAACTGTTTTTT.

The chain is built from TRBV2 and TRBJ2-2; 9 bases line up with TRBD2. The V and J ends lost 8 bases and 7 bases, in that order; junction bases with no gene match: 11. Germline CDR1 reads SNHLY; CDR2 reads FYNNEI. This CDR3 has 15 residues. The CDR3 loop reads CASQQLAGVIGELFF. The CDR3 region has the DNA TGTGCCAGCCAACAGTTAGCGGGAGTCATCGGGGAGCTGTTTTTT.

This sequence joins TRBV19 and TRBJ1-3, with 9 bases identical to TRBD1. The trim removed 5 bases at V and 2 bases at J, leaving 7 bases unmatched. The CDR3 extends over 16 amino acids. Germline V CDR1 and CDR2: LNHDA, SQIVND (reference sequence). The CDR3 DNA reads TGTGCCAGTAGTGCCCCGGGACAGGGAGCTGGAAACACCATATATTTT. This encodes CASSAPGQGAGNTIYF.

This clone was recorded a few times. CDR3 DNA: TGTGCCAGCAGCCAAGGGACAGGAGGCTACAACTATGGCTACACCTTC. It is translated as CASSQGTGGYNYGYTF. V usage is TRBV14 and J usage is TRBJ1-2; 7 nucleotides agree with TRBD1. Unmatched junction bases numbered 7, after V lost 1 base and J lost 2 bases. There are 16 residues in the CDR3. The germline CDR1 and CDR2 sequences are SGHDN and FVKESK. Variable domain in full (rest from reference TRBV14 and TRBJ1-2): EAGVTQFPSHSVIEKGQTVTLRCDPISGHDNLYWYRRVMGKEIKFLLHFVKESKQDESGMPNNRFLAERTGGTYSTLKVQPAELEDSGVYFCASSQGTGGYNYGYTFGSGTRLTVV.

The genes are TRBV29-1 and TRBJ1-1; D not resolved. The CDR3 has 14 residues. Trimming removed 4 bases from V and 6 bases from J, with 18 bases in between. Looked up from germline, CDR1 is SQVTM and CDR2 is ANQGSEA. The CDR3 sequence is CSVGRETFTSEAFF. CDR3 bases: TGCAGCGTTGGAAGAGAGACTTTCACTTCTGAAGCTTTCTTT.

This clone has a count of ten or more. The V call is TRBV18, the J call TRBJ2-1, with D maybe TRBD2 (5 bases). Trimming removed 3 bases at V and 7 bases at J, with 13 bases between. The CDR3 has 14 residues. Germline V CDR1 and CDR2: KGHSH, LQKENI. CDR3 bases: TGTGCCAGCTCACCCCAACTAGGGTCGAATGAGCAGTTCTTC. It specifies CASSPQLGSNEQFF.

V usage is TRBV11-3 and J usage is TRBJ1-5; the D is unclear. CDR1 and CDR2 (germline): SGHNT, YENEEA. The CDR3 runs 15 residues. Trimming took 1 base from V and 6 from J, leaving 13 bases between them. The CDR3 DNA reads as TGTGCCAGCAGCTTAGCGACCCTTCAAGGTCAGCCCCAGCATTTT. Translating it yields CASSLATLQGQPQHF. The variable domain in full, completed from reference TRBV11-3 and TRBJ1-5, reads EAGVVQSPRYKIIEKKQPVAFWCNPISGHNTLYWYLQNLGQGPELLIRYENEEAVDDSQLPKDRFSAERLKGVDSTLKIQPAELGDSAVYLCASSLATLQGQPQHFGDGTRLSIL.

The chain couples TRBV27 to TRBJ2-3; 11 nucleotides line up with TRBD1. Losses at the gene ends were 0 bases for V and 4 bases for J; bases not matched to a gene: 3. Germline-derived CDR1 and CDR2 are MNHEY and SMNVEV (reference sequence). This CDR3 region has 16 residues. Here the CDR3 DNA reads TGTGCCAGCAGTTTATCTGGGACAGGGGGTTCAGATACGCAGTATTTT. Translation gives CASSLSGTGGSDTQYF.

The CDR3 DNA is TGTGCCAGCAGCTTATTGTCCGGGAATTTGTACTTC. Translating it yields CASSLLSGNLYF. The J gene is TRBJ2-7, the V gene TRBV7-9; D perhaps matches TRBD2 (5 bases). Trimming removed 2 bases at V and 12 bases at J, with 14 bases between. Germline assignment: CDR1 SEHNR and CDR2 FQNEAQ (reference sequence). This CDR3 has 12 residues.

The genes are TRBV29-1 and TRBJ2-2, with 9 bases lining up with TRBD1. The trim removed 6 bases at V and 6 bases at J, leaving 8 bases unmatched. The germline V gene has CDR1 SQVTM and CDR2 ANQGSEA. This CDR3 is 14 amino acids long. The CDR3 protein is CSVAIQGAAGELFF. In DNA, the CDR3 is TGCAGCGTCGCTATACAGGGGGCAGCCGGGGAGCTGTTTTTT.

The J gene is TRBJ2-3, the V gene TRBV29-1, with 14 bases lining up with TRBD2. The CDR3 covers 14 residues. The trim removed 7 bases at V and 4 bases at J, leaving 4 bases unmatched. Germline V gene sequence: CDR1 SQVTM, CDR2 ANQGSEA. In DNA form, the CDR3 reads TGCAGCGGTGGGACTAGCGGGAGCGCAGATACGCAGTATTTT. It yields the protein CSGGTSGSADTQYF.

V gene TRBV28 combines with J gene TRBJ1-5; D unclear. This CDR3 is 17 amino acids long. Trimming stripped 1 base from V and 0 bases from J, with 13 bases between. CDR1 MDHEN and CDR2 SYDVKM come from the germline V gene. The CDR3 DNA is TGTGCCAGCAGTTTATCTCCGGAGGACCGTAGCAATCAGCCCCAGCATTTT. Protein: CASSLSPEDRSNQPQHF.

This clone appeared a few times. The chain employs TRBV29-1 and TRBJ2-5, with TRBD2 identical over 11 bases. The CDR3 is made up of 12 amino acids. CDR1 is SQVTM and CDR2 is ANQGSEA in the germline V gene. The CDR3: CSTSGSTETQYF. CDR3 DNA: TGCAGTACTAGCGGGAGTACAGAGACCCAGTACTTC. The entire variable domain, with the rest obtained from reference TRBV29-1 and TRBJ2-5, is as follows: SAVISQKPSRDICQRGTSLTIQCQVDSQVTMMFWYRQQPGQSLTLIATANQGSEATYESGFVIDKFPISRPNLTFSTLTVSNMSPEDSSIYLCSTSGSTETQYFGPGTRLLVL.

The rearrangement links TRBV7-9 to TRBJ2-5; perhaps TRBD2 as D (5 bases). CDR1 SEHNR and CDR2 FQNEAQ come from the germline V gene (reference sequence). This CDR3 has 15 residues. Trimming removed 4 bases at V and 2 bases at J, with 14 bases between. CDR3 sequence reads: CASSSRGLGQETQYF. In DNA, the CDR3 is TGTGCCAGCAGCTCTAGAGGGTTAGGACAAGAGACCCAGTACTTC.

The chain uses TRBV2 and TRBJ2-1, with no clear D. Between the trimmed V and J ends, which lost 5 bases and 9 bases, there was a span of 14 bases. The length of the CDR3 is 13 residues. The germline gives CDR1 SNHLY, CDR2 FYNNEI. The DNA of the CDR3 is TGTGCCAGCAGTTCGGCCCGCGTAGGTGAGCAGTTCTTC. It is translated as CASSSARVGEQFF. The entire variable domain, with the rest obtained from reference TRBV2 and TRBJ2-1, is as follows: EPEVTQTPSHQVTQMGQEVILRCVPISNHLYFYWYRQILGQKVEFLVSFYNNEISEKSEIFDDQFSVERPDGSNFTLKIRSTKLEDSAMYFCASSSARVGEQFFGPGTRLTVL.